What follows are 17 T cell receptor beta chains derived from one specimen sequenced in a study of shared clonotypes between healthy human individuals. Sequencing was performed with immunoSEQ multiplex PCR; in TCRdb, only in-frame clones are kept and a portion is missing. This sample has millions of clones, with 90% to 95% found just once. Positively selected for CCR7, the CD45RO-negative cells used as naive CD8 cells excluded terminally differentiated effector memory CD45RA+ cells. Sequencing was carried out using naive CD8+ T cells from PBMCs. The receptor set was obtained from a man younger than 35 in good health. Some clones in this sample may be carry-over from other donors' samples.

The chain is built from TRBV28 and TRBJ2-2; D tentatively fits TRBD1 or TRBD2 (5 bases each). V was trimmed by 1 base and J by 6 bases, leaving 9 bases between them. Germline assignment: CDR1 MDHEN and CDR2 SYDVKM. This CDR3 has 14 residues. CDR3 residues: CASSLLGRAGELFF. The CDR3 DNA reads as TGTGCCAGCAGTTTATTGGGGCGGGCCGGGGAGCTGTTTTTT.

The CDR3 loop reads CASRPSRGDGYTF. The CDR3 region has the DNA TGTGCCAGTAGGCCCTCGAGAGGGGATGGCTACACCTTC. This sequence joins TRBV19 and TRBJ1-2; tentatively, D is TRBD1 (5 bases). Germline V gene data show CDR1 as LNHDA and CDR2 as SQIVND (reference sequence). V lost 6 bases and J lost 6, with 14 bases in between. This CDR3 comprises 13 residues. Full variable domain (outside the CDR3, taken from reference TRBV19 and TRBJ1-2): DGGITQSPKYLFRKEGQNVTLSCEQNLNHDAMYWYRQDPGQGLRLIYYSQIVNDFQKGDIAEGYSVSREKKESFPLTVTSAQKNPTAFYLCASRPSRGDGYTFGSGTRLTVV.

The chain employs TRBV27 and TRBJ2-4; D is unresolved. CDR3 length equals 20 residues. Trimming removed 6 bases from V and 0 bases from J, with 27 bases in between. Germline values: CDR1 MNHEY, CDR2 SMNVEV (reference sequence). The CDR3 region is CASRPNNWAPSKIAKNIQYF. In nucleotides, the CDR3 is TGTGCCAGCAGGCCTAATAATTGGGCGCCGAGCAAAATAGCCAAAAACATTCAGTACTTC.

V is TRBV7-9 and J is TRBJ2-2; D is ambiguous. V was cut by 3 bases and J by 6 bases, with 14 bases left in between. Germline assignment: CDR1 SEHNR and CDR2 FQNEAQ (reference sequence). This CDR3 region has 15 residues. The CDR3 DNA reads as TGTGCCAGCAGCTTGAATCCTGGGGTAGCCGGGGAGCTGTTTTTT. Translating it yields CASSLNPGVAGELFF.

The chain employs TRBV6-1 and TRBJ1-1; D call uncertain. Germline CDR1 and CDR2: MNHNS and SASEGT. This CDR3 is built from 14 residues. V lost 6 bases, J lost 11 bases, and 22 bases lay in between. DNA for the CDR3: TGTGCCAGCAGGGATAGGACGGGATCGATTTCGGCTTTCTTT. This gives the protein CASRDRTGSISAFF.

V is TRBV6-5 and J is TRBJ2-5; 10 bases are a match to TRBD1. V gave up 2 bases and J gave up 3 bases; unmatched junction bases: 3. Germline V gives CDR1 MNHEY, CDR2 SVGAGI. The CDR3 has 15 amino acids. As DNA, the CDR3 is TGTGCCAGCAGTTACGGGACAGGGGCCGAAGAGACCCAGTACTTC. Its translation is CASSYGTGAEETQYF.

The chain is built from TRBV5-4 and TRBJ2-1; D remains unclear. The CDR3 is 14 amino acids. Germline lookup yields CDR1 SGHNT and CDR2 YYREEE (reference sequence). V was trimmed by 3 bases and J by 7 bases, leaving 14 bases between them. Here the CDR3 DNA reads TGTGCCAGCAGCTCGCCCCTCCTAGTTAATGAGCAGTTCTTC. Translating it yields CASSSPLLVNEQFF.

This chain joins TRBV9 and TRBJ1-4; D is undetermined. Trimming cost V 4 bases and J 10 bases, with 8 bases left between them. The CDR3 length is 11 residues. Looked up from germline, CDR1 is SGDLS and CDR2 is YYNGEE. The CDR3 sequence is CASSSSGKLFF. The CDR3 DNA reads as TGTGCCAGCAGCTCCAGCGGAAAACTGTTTTTT. Using reference TRBV9 and TRBJ1-4 for the parts outside the CDR3, the full variable domain is DSGVTQTPKHLITATGQRVTLRCSPRSGDLSVYWYQQSLDQGLQFLIQYYNGEERAKGNILERFSAQQFPDLHSELNLSSLELGDSALYFCASSSSGKLFFGSGTQLSVL.

The CDR3 DNA reads as TGCGCCAGCAGCTTGGAGGGGTTGAGCACCGGGGAGCTGTTTTTT. It translates to CASSLEGLSTGELFF. The chain couples TRBV5-1 to TRBJ2-2; D perhaps matches TRBD1 (5 bases). The V end lost 0 bases, the J end lost 4 bases, and 10 bases lay between the germline ends. This CDR3 has 15 amino acids. Germline values: CDR1 SGHRS, CDR2 YFSETQ.

The chain recombines TRBV7-8 with TRBJ2-3, with 16 bases lining up with TRBD2. The V and J ends lost 5 bases and 2 bases, in that order; junction bases with no gene match: 13. CDR3 size: 20 residues. CDR1 SGHVS and CDR2 FQNEAQ come from the germline V gene. The CDR3 is CASSPNRGLAGGPHTDTQYF. DNA of the CDR3: TGTGCCAGCAGCCCTAACCGGGGACTAGCGGGAGGGCCTCACACAGATACGCAGTATTTT.

This sequence joins TRBV6-5 and TRBJ1-1; D is unresolved. This CDR3 is 14 amino acids long. Per the germline V gene, CDR1 is MNHEY and CDR2 is SVGAGI. V was cut by 10 bases and J by 1 base, with 16 bases left in between. The chain's CDR3 is CATNLKTANTEAFF. For the CDR3, the DNA is TGTGCCACAAACCTTAAGACGGCGAACACTGAAGCTTTCTTT.

CDR3 nucleotide sequence: TGCGCCAGCAGCCGTCTACTAGCTGCAAAACAAGAGACCCAGTACTTC. This encodes CASSRLLAAKQETQYF. The genes are TRBV4-3 and TRBJ2-5; D possibly corresponds to TRBD2 (6 bases). The V end lost 4 bases, the J end lost 2 bases, and 17 bases lay between the germline ends. Looked up from germline, CDR1 is LGHNA and CDR2 is YSLEER. CDR3 length: 16 amino acids.

As for this clone: This same CDR3 is encoded by further DNA sequences in the sample. V gene TRBV9 combines with J gene TRBJ1-1; 9 nucleotides agree with TRBD1. The CDR3 is 14 residues long. Trimming cost V 4 bases and J 1 base; bases outside gene matches: 2. Germline V gives CDR1 SGDLS, CDR2 YYNGEE. Written as DNA, the CDR3 is TGTGCCAGCAGCCCGGGACAGGGGAACACTGAAGCTTTCTTT. Its translation is CASSPGQGNTEAFF.

The V call is TRBV7-9, the J call TRBJ2-1; no clear D. Germline CDR1 and CDR2: SEHNR and FQNEAQ (reference sequence). V lost 5 bases and J 11 bases, leaving 16 bases between the germline ends. CDR3 length: 13 amino acids. CDR3: CASSPASDPQQFF. CDR3 sequence (DNA): TGTGCCAGCAGCCCAGCCTCGGACCCCCAGCAGTTCTTC.

For this clone: Other nucleotide sequences from this sample produce the same CDR3. The rearrangement joins TRBV6-5 to TRBJ2-5, with D perhaps TRBD2 (6 bases). This CDR3 has 14 residues. Germline loops: CDR1 MNHEY, CDR2 SVGAGI. V lost 2 bases and J lost 5, with 12 bases in between. The CDR3 DNA follows: TGTGCCAGCAGTTACGTGGCGGGACGGGAGACCCAGTACTTC. Its translation is CASSYVAGRETQYF.

This sequence joins TRBV11-3 and TRBJ2-2, with TRBD1 identical over 10 bases. V was clipped by 2 bases and J by 5 bases; unmatched bases: 5. The germline gives CDR1 SGHNT, CDR2 YENEEA. This CDR3 has 16 amino acids. The CDR3 protein is CASSLMDRGKTGELFF. Here the CDR3 DNA reads TGTGCCAGCAGCTTAATGGACAGGGGGAAAACCGGGGAGCTGTTTTTT.

The chain joins TRBV5-8 to TRBJ1-1; D is possibly TRBD1 (6 bases). Germline CDR1 and CDR2: SGHTS and YDEGEE. With 5 bases removed from V and 4 bases from J, the gap between germline ends came to 15 bases. This CDR3 spans 14 amino acids. The CDR3 reads CASRPGEGGTEAFF. DNA for the CDR3: TGTGCCAGCAGACCCGGGGAGGGGGGCACTGAAGCTTTCTTT.